A single sample gave rise to the 2 T cell receptor beta chains below, sequenced in a study of response to subunit inactivated influenza vaccine. TCRdb processed the RT-PCR reads anew with MiXCR; each CDR3 protein has one entry. The top ten clones hold less than 8.5% of a sample with hundreds of thousands of distinct CDR3 sequences, around 13% of them seen once. Sequencing used PBMCs from blood, obtained less than 15 days before vaccination. All receptors derive from a man aged 50 to 59 who received an inactivated influenza vaccine.

The J gene is TRBJ1-1, the V gene TRBV6-5; D ambiguous. Trimming removed 2 bases at V and 5 bases at J, with 12 bases between. There are 14 residues in the CDR3. Germline values: CDR1 MNHEY, CDR2 SVGAGI. The CDR3 bases are TGTGCCAGCAGTTACGCCGGTAGGGTTACTGAAGCTTTCTTT. As protein: CASSYAGRVTEAFF.

This clonotype was counted between two and nine times. The rearrangement links TRBV3-1 to TRBJ2-3; possible D gene TRBD2, 6 bases. The germline gives CDR1 LGHDT, CDR2 YNNKEL (reference sequence). V lost 4 bases, J lost 0 bases, and 17 bases lay in between. CDR3 length: 17 amino acids. The chain's CDR3 is CASSPTGGGLSTDTQYF. Written as DNA, the CDR3 is TGTGCCAGCAGCCCGACTGGGGGAGGCCTAAGCACAGATACGCAGTATTTT.